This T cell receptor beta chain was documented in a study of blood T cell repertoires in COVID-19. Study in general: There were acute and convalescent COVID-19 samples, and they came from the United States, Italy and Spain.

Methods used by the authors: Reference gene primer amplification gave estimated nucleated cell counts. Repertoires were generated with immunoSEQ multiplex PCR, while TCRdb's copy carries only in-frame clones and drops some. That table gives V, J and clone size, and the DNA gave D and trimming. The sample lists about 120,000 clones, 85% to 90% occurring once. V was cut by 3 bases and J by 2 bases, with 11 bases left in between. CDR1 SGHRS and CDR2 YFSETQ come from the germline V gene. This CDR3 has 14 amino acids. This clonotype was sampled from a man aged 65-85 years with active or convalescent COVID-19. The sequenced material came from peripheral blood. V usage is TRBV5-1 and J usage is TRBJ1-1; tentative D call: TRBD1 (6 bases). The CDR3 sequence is CASSSTGTNTEAFF. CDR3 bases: TGCGCCAGCAGCTCGACAGGAACTAACACTGAAGCTTTCTTT. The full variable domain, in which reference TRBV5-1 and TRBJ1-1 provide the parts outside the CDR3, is KAGVTQTPRYLIKTRGQQVTLSCSPISGHRSVSWYQQTPGQGLQFLFEYFSETQRNKGNFPGRFSGRQFSNSRSEMNVSTLELGDSALYLCASSSTGTNTEAFFGQGTRLTVV.